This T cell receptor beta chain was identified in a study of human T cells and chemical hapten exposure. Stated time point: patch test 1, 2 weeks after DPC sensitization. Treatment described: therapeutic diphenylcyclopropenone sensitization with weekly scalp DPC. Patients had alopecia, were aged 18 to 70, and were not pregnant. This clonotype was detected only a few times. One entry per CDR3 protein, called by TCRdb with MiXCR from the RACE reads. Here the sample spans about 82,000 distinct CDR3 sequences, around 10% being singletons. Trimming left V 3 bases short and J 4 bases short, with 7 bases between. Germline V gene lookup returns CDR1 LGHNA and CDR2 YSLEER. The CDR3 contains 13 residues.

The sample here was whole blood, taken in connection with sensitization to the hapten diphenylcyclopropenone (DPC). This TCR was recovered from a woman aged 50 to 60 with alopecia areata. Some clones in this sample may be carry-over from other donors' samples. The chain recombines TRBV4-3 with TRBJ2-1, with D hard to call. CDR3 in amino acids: CASSHRFYNEQFF. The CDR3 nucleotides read TGCGCCAGCAGCCATCGGTTTTACAATGAGCAGTTCTTC.